These 28 T cell receptor beta chains originate from one sample sequenced in a study of Ad26.COV2.S vaccination and SARS-CoV-2 variants. Method: immunoSEQ multiplex PCR; TCRdb's copy keeps in-frame clones and lacks some. The sample contains a few hundred thousand clones, 83% of which appear only once. This sample's treatment: roughly 20 received Ad26.COV2.S at low or high dose, single or two shots; several received placebo; per-sample allocation not given. Each sample was drawn 63 days after the first injection (of vaccine or placebo). This specimen was peripheral blood, taken in a trial of Ad26.COV2.S vaccine versus placebo. These receptors were collected from a person aged 18-65 years who received the Ad26.COV2.S COVID-19 vaccine or a placebo.

J is TRBJ1-1 and V is TRBV6-5, with D uncertain. This CDR3 comprises 14 residues. CDR1 is MNHEY and CDR2 is SVGAGI in the germline V gene. V gave up 7 bases and J gave up 6 bases, with 18 bases separating them. The CDR3 coding sequence is TGTGCCAGCACGACCCCTGGTTGGCGCGCTGAAGCTTTCTTT. It encodes CASTTPGWRAEAFF.

This clone was picked up one time. This rearrangement joins TRBV7-9 to TRBJ2-3; perhaps TRBD2 as D (5 bases). This CDR3 has 12 amino acids. Trimming removed 7 bases from V and 5 bases from J, with 10 bases in between. Germline CDR1 SEHNR, CDR2 FQNEAQ (reference sequence). CDR3 sequence (DNA): TGTGCCAGCACCCATGAGGGAGATACGCAGTATTTT. The encoded protein is CASTHEGDTQYF.

V usage is TRBV15 and J usage is TRBJ2-1; the D gene is possibly TRBD2 (6 bases). V dropped 7 bases and J dropped 6 bases, with 16 bases sitting between them. The CDR3 consists of 14 residues. In germline, CDR1 is LNHNV, CDR2 YYDKDF (reference sequence). CDR3 sequence reads: CATISPGLSNEQFF. CDR3 DNA: TGTGCCACCATCTCGCCGGGACTCTCCAATGAGCAGTTCTTC.

The chain employs TRBV29-1 and TRBJ2-3; no definite D call. V lost 2 bases and J lost 5, with 11 bases in between. CDR1 SQVTM and CDR2 ANQGSEA come from the germline V gene. The CDR3 contains 13 residues. The chain's CDR3 is CSVEPLRRDTQYF. The DNA of the CDR3 is TGCAGCGTTGAACCTCTTAGGAGAGATACGCAGTATTTT.

V gene TRBV7-8 combines with J gene TRBJ1-4; weak D call: TRBD1 (6 bases). This CDR3 region has 14 residues. Trimming took 4 bases from V and 7 from J, leaving 13 bases between them. The germline V gene encodes CDR1 SGHVS and CDR2 FQNEAQ. The CDR3 DNA follows: TGTGCCAGCAGCTGGGGGGGCCGGAGTGAAAAACTGTTTTTT. It translates to CASSWGGRSEKLFF.

This clone turned up a few times. The chain uses TRBV2 and TRBJ2-2; the D gene is possibly TRBD1 (6 bases). This CDR3 spans 14 amino acids. With 5 bases removed from V and 4 bases from J, the gap between germline ends came to 11 bases. CDR1 is SNHLY and CDR2 is FYNNEI in the germline V gene. This chain's CDR3 is CASSKDSITGELFF. The CDR3 nucleotides are TGTGCCAGCAGTAAGGACAGTATCACCGGGGAGCTGTTTTTT. The full variable domain, its missing parts supplied by reference TRBV2 and TRBJ2-2, is EPEVTQTPSHQVTQMGQEVILRCVPISNHLYFYWYRQILGQKVEFLVSFYNNEISEKSEIFDDQFSVERPDGSNFTLKIRSTKLEDSAMYFCASSKDSITGELFFGEGSRLTVL.

The chain employs TRBV7-2 and TRBJ2-5; no clear D gene. This CDR3 region has 14 residues. Germline V CDR1 and CDR2: SGHTA, FQGNSA. Between the trimmed V and J ends, which lost 5 bases and 1 base, there was a span of 11 bases. CDR3 protein: CASSRWTVQETQYF. The CDR3 region has the DNA TGTGCCAGCAGCCGCTGGACGGTCCAAGAGACCCAGTACTTC.

This chain links TRBV5-4 with TRBJ2-3; D possibly corresponds to TRBD2 (6 bases). With 0 bases removed from V and 0 bases from J, the gap between germline ends came to 11 bases. Germline assignment: CDR1 SGHNT and CDR2 YYREEE (reference sequence). The CDR3 has 16 residues. This CDR3 reads CASSLVTRPSTDTQYF. The CDR3 bases are TGTGCCAGCAGCTTGGTGACTAGGCCTAGCACAGATACGCAGTATTTT.

This clone was picked up one time. The chain links TRBV7-6 to TRBJ1-6; maybe TRBD1 (5 bases). Germline V gives CDR1 SGHVS, CDR2 FNYEAQ. There are 17 residues in the CDR3. Between the trimmed V and J ends, which lost 1 base and 6 bases, there was a span of 16 bases. CDR3 residues: CASSLGFKGPANSPLHF. Written as DNA, the CDR3 is TGTGCCAGCAGCTTAGGGTTCAAGGGGCCGGCTAATTCACCCCTCCACTTT.

The DNA of the CDR3 is TGTGCCAGCAGCGTTTCAGGGACCTACGAGCAGTACTTC. Translation: CASSVSGTYEQYF. The genes are TRBV9 and TRBJ2-7; D is perhaps TRBD1 (5 bases). Germline CDR1 SGDLS, CDR2 YYNGEE. The CDR3 loop spans 13 amino acids. V was pared by 2 bases and J by 2 bases, with 8 bases between.

The chain combines TRBV7-3 with TRBJ1-2; D is unresolved. The CDR3 is 13 amino acids. Trimming shortened V by 5 bases and J by 3 bases, and 10 bases separated the two germline ends. The V gene's germline CDR1 is SGHTA and CDR2 FQGTGA. In nucleotides, the CDR3 is TGTGCCAGCAGCGAGGGCGGCGACTATGGCTACACCTTC. Protein product: CASSEGGDYGYTF.

V is TRBV18 and J is TRBJ2-5; 8 bases fit TRBD2. Germline trimming cut 2 bases from V and 4 bases from J; bases unmatched to any gene: 6. The CDR3 loop spans 15 amino acids. Germline loops: CDR1 KGHSH, CDR2 LQKENI. The CDR3 is CASSPNPGLGETQYF. The DNA for the CDR3 is TGTGCCAGCTCACCAAACCCGGGACTAGGAGAGACCCAGTACTTC. Complete variable domain (other parts from reference TRBV18 and TRBJ2-5): NAGVMQNPRHLVRRRGQEARLRCSPMKGHSHVYWYRQLPEEGLKFMVYLQKENIIDESGMPKERFSAEFPKEGPSILRIQQVVRGDSAAYFCASSPNPGLGETQYFGPGTRLLVL.

The chain recombines TRBV4-1 with TRBJ2-4; D is undetermined. The CDR3 is 16 amino acids. Deletions cut 3 bases from V and 0 bases from J, with 12 bases between. The germline gives CDR1 MGHRA, CDR2 YSYEKL. The CDR3 DNA follows: TGCGCCAGCAGCCATGGAAAGATATCAGCCAAAAACATTCAGTACTTC. Residues: CASSHGKISAKNIQYF.

CDR3 in amino acids: CASRPGWGRPLNTEAFF. CDR3 nucleotide sequence: TGTGCCAGCAGGCCAGGTTGGGGCAGACCCCTGAACACTGAAGCTTTCTTT. V usage is TRBV7-6 and J usage is TRBJ1-1, with D possibly being TRBD1 (5 bases). The CDR3 spans 17 residues. Germline assignment: CDR1 SGHVS and CDR2 FNYEAQ. With 6 bases removed from V and 0 bases from J, the gap between germline ends came to 20 bases.

The J gene is TRBJ1-6, the V gene TRBV6-5, with D unresolved. CDR3 length: 13 residues. V gave up 7 bases and J gave up 10 bases, with 14 bases separating them. Germline lookup yields CDR1 MNHEY and CDR2 SVGAGI. CDR3 bases: TGTGCCAGCACCCTCCTCATTGGCTCACCCCTCCACTTT. This translates into CASTLLIGSPLHF.

This sequence joins TRBV5-5 and TRBJ1-3; D gene ambiguous. The V and J ends lost 3 bases and 0 bases respectively, with 16 bases between them. The CDR3 loop spans 17 amino acids. Germline V gives CDR1 SGHKS, CDR2 YYEKEE (reference sequence). CDR3 in DNA: TGTGCCAGCAGCTCCCCCCCCCGCGGGAGCTCTGGAAACACCATATATTTT. Protein sequence: CASSSPPRGSSGNTIYF. Combining the CDR3 with reference TRBV5-5 and TRBJ1-3 gives the whole variable domain DAGVTQSPTHLIKTRGQQVTLRCSPISGHKSVSWYQQVLGQGPQFIFQYYEKEERGRGNFPDRFSARQFPNYSSELNVNALLLGDSALYLCASSSPPRGSSGNTIYFGEGSWLTVV.

CDR3 sequence reads: CASSLGAGGNTIYF. CDR3 sequence (DNA): TGTGCCAGCAGCTTAGGGGCTGGTGGAAACACCATATATTTT. V usage is TRBV7-3 and J usage is TRBJ1-3; D is perhaps TRBD1 (5 bases). Trimming stripped 2 bases from V and 3 bases from J, with 8 bases between. The germline gives CDR1 SGHTA, CDR2 FQGTGA. The CDR3 consists of 14 residues.

This clone was seen a few times. The chain employs TRBV5-4 and TRBJ2-7; 10 bases map to TRBD1. The ends lost 4 bases at V and 7 bases at J; junction bases unmatched: 8. This CDR3 has 14 residues. The germline V gene encodes CDR1 SGHNT and CDR2 YYREEE (reference sequence). Here the CDR3 reads CASSGRQGAREQYF. The CDR3 nucleotides read TGTGCCAGCAGCGGTAGACAGGGGGCGCGGGAGCAGTACTTC.

J is TRBJ2-7 and V is TRBV19, with D possibly TRBD2 on 5 matching bases. CDR3 size: 15 residues. Germline-derived CDR1 and CDR2 are LNHDA and SQIVND (reference sequence). V was pared by 3 bases and J by 0 bases, with 12 bases between. The CDR3 loop reads CASSILPGSSYEQYF. The DNA of the CDR3 is TGTGCCAGTAGTATCCTGCCGGGGAGCTCCTACGAGCAGTACTTC.

The rearrangement uses TRBV19 and TRBJ1-4; TRBD1 matches at 8 bases. The CDR3 spans 17 residues. Germline-derived CDR1 and CDR2 are LNHDA and SQIVND (reference sequence). Germline trimming cut 7 bases from V and 12 bases from J; bases unmatched to any gene: 22. The DNA for the CDR3 is TGTGCCAGTACCAACCCCCCCGGGACAGGTTATAAGGTGGAACTGTTTTTT. Translated: CASTNPPGTGYKVELFF.

V is TRBV12-3 or TRBV12-4 and J is TRBJ2-2; the D gene is possibly TRBD2 (5 bases). Trimming removed 8 bases at V and 8 bases at J, with 12 bases between. The CDR3 extends over 12 amino acids. The DNA for the CDR3 is TGTGCCAGCTCTCCCAGAGGGGGGGAGCTGTTTTTT. Its protein is CASSPRGGELFF.

V usage is TRBV27 and J usage is TRBJ2-1; TRBD2 matches 8 bases. The CDR3 is 14 amino acids. The V and J ends lost 4 bases and 2 bases, in that order; junction bases with no gene match: 1. Germline V lookup: CDR1 MNHEY, CDR2 SMNVEV (reference sequence). The CDR3 region has the DNA TGTGCCAGCAGTTACGGGAGGGCCTACAATGAGCAGTTCTTC. Translated: CASSYGRAYNEQFF.

The genes are TRBV6-2 or TRBV6-3 and TRBJ1-1; maybe TRBD1 (5 bases). The V end lost 2 bases, the J end lost 5 bases, and 12 bases lay between the germline ends. The CDR3 spans 14 residues. CDR1 is MNHEY, CDR2 SVGEGT, per germline. CDR3 loop: CASSYPGYVTEAFF. CDR3 DNA sequence: TGTGCCAGCAGTTACCCAGGGTATGTGACTGAAGCTTTCTTT.

The chain uses TRBV27 and TRBJ1-6; the D gene is possibly TRBD1 (5 bases). Trimming took 5 bases from V and 4 from J, leaving 12 bases between them. The length of the CDR3 is 15 residues. Germline V gene lookup returns CDR1 MNHEY and CDR2 SMNVEV (reference sequence). CDR3 sequence (DNA): TGTGCCAGCAGTATCGGGACGGTATATAATTCACCCCTCCACTTT. Encoded protein: CASSIGTVYNSPLHF.

This clone was picked up many times. The V and J genes are TRBV7-8 and TRBJ1-6, with D possibly being TRBD1 (5 bases). This CDR3 spans 14 amino acids. Germline CDR1 is SGHVS and CDR2 is FQNEAQ. Deletions cut 2 bases from V and 9 bases from J, with 11 bases between. This chain's CDR3 is CASSLPGRSSPLHF. The CDR3 nucleotides read TGTGCCAGCAGCTTACCAGGGAGAAGTTCACCCCTCCACTTT.

J is TRBJ2-5 and V is TRBV4-1; TRBD2 aligns across 8 bases. Germline CDR1 and CDR2: MGHRA and YSYEKL. The junction had 11 bases not matched to a gene; V was cut back by 1 base and J by 1 base. The CDR3 runs 18 residues. This CDR3 is CASSQGGLGGWAQETQYF. Here the CDR3 DNA reads TGCGCCAGCAGCCAAGGGGGACTAGGTGGTTGGGCCCAAGAGACCCAGTACTTC.

The chain links TRBV6-6 to TRBJ1-2; TRBD1 matches at 8 bases. V was pared by 4 bases and J by 5 bases, with 9 bases of the junction left unmatched. The CDR3 has 15 amino acids. The germline V gene has CDR1 MNHNY and CDR2 SVGAGI (reference sequence). The CDR3 DNA reads as TGTGCCAGCAGTTCCCGCCCGACAGGGGCATATGGCTACACCTTC. Residues: CASSSRPTGAYGYTF.

The CDR3 loop is CASSISGLAGFSQETQYF. The CDR3 nucleotides are TGTGCCAGTAGTATATCGGGACTAGCGGGGTTCTCCCAAGAGACCCAGTACTTC. The chain links TRBV19 to TRBJ2-5, with 13 bases lining up with TRBD2. V gave up 2 bases and J gave up 1 base; unmatched junction bases: 7. This CDR3 has 18 residues. Germline values: CDR1 LNHDA, CDR2 SQIVND (reference sequence). Full variable domain (rest looked up from reference TRBV19 and TRBJ2-5): DGGITQSPKYLFRKEGQNVTLSCEQNLNHDAMYWYRQDPGQGLRLIYYSQIVNDFQKGDIAEGYSVSREKKESFPLTVTSAQKNPTAFYLCASSISGLAGFSQETQYFGPGTRLLVL.